The 7 T cell receptor beta chains below all came from one sample that was sequenced in a study of blood T cell repertoires in COVID-19. Repertoires were generated with immunoSEQ multiplex PCR, while TCRdb's copy carries only in-frame clones and drops some. Among 95,000 to 150,000 clones listed, approximately 90% were seen once. The material sequenced was peripheral blood. The receptors here all came from a man aged 50-59 years with COVID-19, enrolled during active disease.

This clone has a single count. The chain links TRBV21-1 to TRBJ2-3; the D call TRBD1 from the table was never checked on the DNA. TRBV21-1 is noted as a pseudogene. The CDR3 totals 19 residues. The CDR3 here is CASSKVGQGGGYRTDTQYF. CDR3 bases: TGTGCCAGCAGCAAAGTGGGCCAGGGGGGCGGGTATCGTACAGATACGCAGTATTTT.

The rearrangement uses TRBV6-2 or TRBV6-3 and TRBJ2-1, with 8 bases that match TRBD1. The germline gives CDR1 MNHEY, CDR2 SVGEGT. The V gene end was trimmed by 6 bases and the J gene end by 4 bases; junction bases not matched to a gene: 8. The CDR3 is made up of 15 amino acids. CDR3 in DNA: TGTGCCAGCAGCAATGGACAGGGTGGGTACAATGAGCAGTTCTTC. This codes for CASSNGQGGYNEQFF.

The chain is built from TRBV29-1 and TRBJ2-1, with 14 positions matching TRBD2. The J segment lost 3 bases and the V segment lost 1 base, leaving 8 bases of the junction unmatched. Germline CDR1 and CDR2: SQVTM and ANQGSEA. The CDR3 loop spans 18 amino acids. CDR3 coding DNA: TGCAGCGTTGAAGTCGGGTGGGGGACTAGCGGGAGCTACAATGAGCAGTTCTTC. The encoded protein is CSVEVGWGTSGSYNEQFF.

CDR3 DNA sequence: TGCGCCAGCAGCCAAGTGGCCAGCGGGAGGTACGAGCAGTACTTC. This codes for CASSQVASGRYEQYF. The rearrangement joins TRBV4-1 to TRBJ2-7, with 9 bases identical to TRBD2. The junction had 5 bases not matched to a gene; V was cut back by 1 base and J by 4 bases. The CDR3 contains 15 residues. The V gene's germline CDR1 is MGHRA and CDR2 YSYEKL.

This chain joins TRBV5-1 and TRBJ2-6; D is uncertain. Deletions cut 2 bases from V and 0 bases from J, with 9 bases between. The CDR3 is 16 residues long. Per the germline V gene, CDR1 is SGHRS and CDR2 is YFSETQ. For the CDR3, the DNA is TGCGCCAGCAGCTTTGGATGGAGCTCTGGGGCCAACGTCCTGACTTTC. Protein: CASSFGWSSGANVLTF.

This chain joins TRBV29-1 and TRBJ2-7; a possible D gene is TRBD1 (7 bases). From germline, CDR1 is SQVTM and CDR2 ANQGSEA. This CDR3 is 16 amino acids long. V lost 2 bases, J lost 3 bases, and 20 bases lay in between. CDR3 nucleotide sequence: TGCAGCGTTGAATCAGGGGGGAGGCGGGATATCTACGAGCAGTACTTC. Translated, it gives CSVESGGRRDIYEQYF.

The chain links TRBV19 to TRBJ2-4; possible D gene TRBD2, 7 bases. This CDR3 comprises 14 residues. Trimming left V 7 bases short and J 7 bases short, with 17 bases between. Germline-derived CDR1 and CDR2 are LNHDA and SQIVND (reference sequence). CDR3 in DNA: TGTGCCAGTACTTGGGACAACGGGGGGAACATTCAGTACTTC. It translates to CASTWDNGGNIQYF.